These 25 T cell receptor beta chains were sequenced from one sample in a study of blood T cell repertoires in COVID-19 (TCRdb year 2020). Library preparation employed the immunoSEQ multiplex PCR assay. The source is immuneACCESS, and TCRdb retained only in-frame sequences with V and J called. Part of the clones is not carried over; for the studies checked, unresolved V genes explain less than half of this, and the remainder is unexplained. A total of under 250,000 clones appear in this sample, roughly 91% of them only once. The ten top clones hold over 0.8% of the sample. Sequenced input: peripheral blood. The receptors shown here come from a young man with COVID-19, enrolled during active disease.

The CDR3 spells CATSRQGSNQPQHF. As DNA, the CDR3 is TGTGCCACCAGCAGGCAGGGGAGCAATCAGCCCCAGCATTTT. This chain links TRBV15 with TRBJ1-5; possibly TRBD1 for D (6 bases). Germline CDR1 is LNHNV and CDR2 is YYDKDF (reference sequence). V was cut by 3 bases and J by 1 base, with 7 bases left in between. The CDR3 has 14 amino acids.

The chain combines TRBV10-2 with TRBJ2-3, with D unclear. Germline CDR1 WSHSY, CDR2 SAAADI. Trimming took off 2 bases at V and 4 bases at J, with 7 bases between the two ends. This CDR3 is built from 13 residues. The CDR3 DNA is TGCGCCAGCAGTGAGGTGGCAGCAGATACGCAGTATTTT. Its protein is CASSEVAADTQYF.

This chain connects TRBV19 to TRBJ2-3; 9 nucleotides match TRBD1. V shed 8 bases and J 3 bases; nucleotides not matched to a gene: 6. This CDR3 has 14 amino acids. Germline loops: CDR1 LNHDA, CDR2 SQIVND (reference sequence). This CDR3 reads CASGQTGGTDTQYF. CDR3 nucleotide sequence: TGTGCCAGTGGTCAGACAGGGGGGACAGATACGCAGTATTTT.

The chain joins TRBV19 to TRBJ2-3; 9 positions agree with TRBD2. The CDR3 is 17 residues long. Losses at the gene ends were 5 bases for V and 2 bases for J; bases not matched to a gene: 11. CDR1 and CDR2 (germline): LNHDA, SQIVND (reference sequence). The CDR3 here is CASSSPRLAGNTDTQYF. DNA for the CDR3: TGTGCCAGTAGTTCCCCGAGGCTAGCGGGGAACACAGATACGCAGTATTTT.

J is TRBJ1-1 and V is TRBV19; possibly TRBD1 for D (6 bases). V lost 6 bases and J 7 bases, leaving 9 bases between the germline ends. Germline lookup yields CDR1 LNHDA and CDR2 SQIVND (reference sequence). The CDR3 totals 11 residues. In nucleotides, the CDR3 is TGTGCCAGTAGGCACAGGGTTGAAGCTTTCTTT. This codes for CASRHRVEAFF. Full variable domain (rest looked up from reference TRBV19 and TRBJ1-1): DGGITQSPKYLFRKEGQNVTLSCEQNLNHDAMYWYRQDPGQGLRLIYYSQIVNDFQKGDIAEGYSVSREKKESFPLTVTSAQKNPTAFYLCASRHRVEAFFGQGTRLTVV.

V gene TRBV5-1 combines with J gene TRBJ2-7; TRBD1 aligns across 9 bases. V shed 7 bases and J 5 bases; nucleotides not matched to a gene: 10. CDR3 length: 14 residues. CDR1 is SGHRS and CDR2 is YFSETQ in the germline V gene. The CDR3 spells CASGEGRQGDEQYF. DNA for the CDR3: TGCGCCAGCGGGGAGGGCAGACAGGGGGACGAGCAGTACTTC.

The chain links TRBV11-1 to TRBJ1-1; the D is unclear. CDR1 is SGHAT and CDR2 is FQDESV in the germline V gene (reference sequence). V was shortened by 3 bases and J by 1 base, with 6 bases between the two germline ends. CDR3 size: 13 residues. Written as DNA, the CDR3 is TGTGCCAGCAGCTTTGGCCGGAACACTGAAGCTTTCTTT. Translation gives CASSFGRNTEAFF.

The sample holds one count of this clone. The rearrangement uses TRBV2 and TRBJ2-7, with D perhaps matching TRBD1 (6 bases). The V gene's germline CDR1 is SNHLY and CDR2 FYNNEI. CDR3 length equals 12 residues. The ends were cut back, 9 bases at V and 7 bases at J, with 16 bases in the middle. CDR3 sequence reads: CASALGGGEQYF. CDR3 DNA: TGTGCCAGTGCCCTTGGGGGCGGGGAGCAGTACTTC.

The count of this clone is one. The chain recombines TRBV6-5 with TRBJ1-4; TRBD1 matches at 7 bases. The CDR3 consists of 15 residues. The trim removed 6 bases at V and 7 bases at J, leaving 11 bases unmatched. Germline values: CDR1 MNHEY, CDR2 SVGAGI. The DNA for the CDR3 is TGTGCCAGCAGGGAGTTAACAGGGGATGGTGAAAAACTGTTTTTT. Its translation: CASRELTGDGEKLFF.

The chain links TRBV3-1 (or the pseudogene TRBV3-2) to TRBJ2-2; D is possibly TRBD2 (6 bases). CDR3 length equals 18 residues. The germline V gene has CDR1 LGHDT and CDR2 YNNKEL (reference sequence). V lost 4 bases and J lost 2, with 20 bases in between. Written as DNA, the CDR3 is TGTGCCAGCAGCCCCCGGCGGTGGGACTCCCTAAACACCGGGGAGCTGTTTTTT. Residues: CASSPRRWDSLNTGELFF.

The rearrangement joins TRBV7-3 to TRBJ2-7; no reliable D call. The ends were cut back, 2 bases at V and 1 base at J, with 6 bases in the middle. This CDR3 contains 13 residues. Germline CDR1 reads SGHTA; CDR2 reads FQGTGA. The CDR3 DNA sequence: TGTGCCAGCAGCTTATCCCGTTCCTACGAGCAGTACTTC. This sequence encodes CASSLSRSYEQYF.

The chain has TRBV29-1 and TRBJ1-1; a possible D gene is TRBD1 (6 bases). The CDR3 has 14 residues. V gave up 2 bases and J gave up 4 bases, with 14 bases separating them. Germline V gene sequence: CDR1 SQVTM, CDR2 ANQGSEA. This CDR3 is CSVESARGSTEAFF. For the CDR3, the DNA is TGCAGCGTTGAATCTGCCAGGGGTAGCACTGAAGCTTTCTTT.

V is TRBV9 and J is TRBJ1-2, with TRBD1 identical over 10 bases. V lost 3 bases, J lost 9 bases, and 14 bases stayed unmatched. In germline, CDR1 is SGDLS, CDR2 YYNGEE. CDR3 length equals 16 residues. The CDR3 nucleotides read TGTGCCAGCAGCGCCTCCACCCGGACAGGGGGATTGAGCTACACCTTC. Its protein product is CASSASTRTGGLSYTF.

This chain joins TRBV11-2 and TRBJ2-5, with 8 bases aligning to TRBD2. Germline V gene sequence: CDR1 SGHAT, CDR2 FQNNGV. This CDR3 region has 15 residues. The trim removed 0 bases at V and 2 bases at J, leaving 2 bases unmatched. The CDR3 DNA reads TGTGCCAGCAGCTTAGATGGCGGGGGGCAAGAGACCCAGTACTTC. Translated: CASSLDGGGQETQYF.

The J gene is TRBJ1-6, the V gene TRBV7-9; 8 positions agree with TRBD1. Germline V lookup: CDR1 SEHNR, CDR2 FQNEAQ (reference sequence). The CDR3 loop spans 17 amino acids. Trimming cost V 1 base and J 10 bases; bases outside gene matches: 12. The DNA for the CDR3 is TGTGCCAGCAGCTTAGTTGCCGGCAGGGGGCTAGGGTCACCCCTCCACTTT. Its protein product is CASSLVAGRGLGSPLHF. The whole variable domain, filled in from reference TRBV7-9 and TRBJ1-6, reads DTGVSQNPRHKITKRGQNVTFRCDPISEHNRLYWYRQTLGQGPEFLTYFQNEAQLEKSRLLSDRFSAERPKGSFSTLEIQRTEQGDSAMYLCASSLVAGRGLGSPLHFGNGTRLTVT.

The chain combines TRBV30 with TRBJ1-2, with TRBD1 as a possible D gene (6 bases). V lost 3 bases and J 0 bases, leaving 8 bases between the germline ends. This CDR3 comprises 13 residues. CDR1 is GTSNPN and CDR2 is SVGIG in the germline V gene (reference sequence). This chain's CDR3 is CAWRDRTNYGYTF. CDR3 nucleotides: TGTGCCTGGAGGGACAGAACTAACTATGGCTACACCTTC. The entire variable domain, with the rest obtained from reference TRBV30 and TRBJ1-2, is as follows: SQTIHQWPATLVQPVGSPLSLECTVEGTSNPNLYWYRQAAGRGLQLLFYSVGIGQISSEVPQNLSASRPQDRQFILSSKKLLLSDSGFYLCAWRDRTNYGYTFGSGTRLTVV.

The chain joins TRBV6-5 to TRBJ2-3, with 9 bases that match TRBD2. Trimming at V came to 7 bases and at J to 1 base, leaving 6 bases not matched to a gene. The CDR3 contains 15 residues. Germline values: CDR1 MNHEY, CDR2 SVGAGI. This CDR3 reads CASTLAGARTDTQYF. The CDR3 DNA reads as TGTGCCAGCACGTTAGCGGGGGCCCGCACAGATACGCAGTATTTT.

The chain couples TRBV7-2 to TRBJ1-1; unclear D gene. From germline, CDR1 is SGHTA and CDR2 FQGNSA. This CDR3 has 14 amino acids. The V end was cut by 5 bases, the J end by 7 bases, with 17 bases between. The CDR3 sequence: CASSPRLGGSEAFF. CDR3 sequence (DNA): TGTGCCAGCAGCCCAAGACTAGGTGGGAGTGAAGCTTTCTTT.

V and J are TRBV15 and TRBJ2-3, with 11 bases identical to TRBD2. J was trimmed by 6 bases and V by 3 bases; bases with no gene match: 2. Germline V gene data show CDR1 as LNHNV and CDR2 as YYDKDF (reference sequence). CDR3 length: 14 amino acids. CDR3 region: CATSSRTSGDTQYF. DNA of the CDR3: TGTGCCACCAGCAGCCGGACTAGCGGGGATACGCAGTATTTT.

This clone was seen only once. This sequence joins TRBV5-1 and TRBJ2-3; 9 bases are a match to TRBD2. CDR3 length: 17 amino acids. Germline V gives CDR1 SGHRS, CDR2 YFSETQ. Trimming took 0 bases from V and 1 from J; bases not matched to a gene: 6. CDR3 bases: TGCGCCAGCAGCTTGGTGCCAGCGGGGGGTCGCACAGATACGCAGTATTTT. Its protein is CASSLVPAGGRTDTQYF.

The chain joins TRBV6-1 to TRBJ1-1; D is uncertain. Germline V gene sequence: CDR1 MNHNS, CDR2 SASEGT. V gave up 2 bases and J gave up 0 bases, with 7 bases separating them. The length of the CDR3 is 14 residues. CDR3 bases: TGTGCCAGCAGTGAACTTACAATGAACACTGAAGCTTTCTTT. This sequence encodes CASSELTMNTEAFF.

The rearrangement links TRBV4-1 to TRBJ2-4; D unclear. The CDR3 runs 19 residues. Germline CDR1 is MGHRA and CDR2 is YSYEKL. V lost 0 bases, J lost 2 bases, and 20 bases lay in between. The CDR3 sequence is CASSQDSAVSELTKNIQYF. CDR3 nucleotides: TGCGCCAGCAGCCAAGATTCGGCAGTATCGGAACTAACCAAAAACATTCAGTACTTC.

CDR3: CASSRTGEFLSGYTF. DNA for the CDR3: TGTGCCAGCAGCCGAACAGGAGAATTCTTGAGTGGCTACACCTTC. The chain links TRBV27 to TRBJ1-2, with a weak D call TRBD1 (5 bases). V gave up 6 bases and J gave up 7 bases, with 21 bases separating them. The length of the CDR3 is 15 residues. Germline V gene data show CDR1 as MNHEY and CDR2 as SMNVEV (reference sequence).

The V gene is TRBV7-9, the J gene TRBJ2-7, with no clear D. Germline values: CDR1 SEHNR, CDR2 FQNEAQ (reference sequence). The V end was cut by 2 bases, the J end by 5 bases, with 10 bases between. CDR3 length equals 13 residues. The CDR3 nucleotides read TGTGCCAGCAGCTTAACTCAGGTCCACGAGCAGTACTTC. Its protein product is CASSLTQVHEQYF.

The DNA of the CDR3 is TGTGCCAGCAGCCGCCTGGGACTGAACACCGGGGAGCTGTTTTTT. Amino acids: CASSRLGLNTGELFF. The chain links TRBV27 to TRBJ2-2, with D perhaps matching TRBD2 (6 bases). Germline CDR1 is MNHEY and CDR2 is SMNVEV (reference sequence). Trimming stripped 6 bases from V and 1 base from J, with 12 bases between. The length of the CDR3 is 15 residues.